This T cell receptor beta chain was recovered during a study of cytomegalovirus exposure and HLA in healthy donors (dated by TCRdb to between 2016 and 2019). Study-wide context: According to a later analysis, one platform produced both the 120 validation repertoires and the roughly 660 repertoires of the first cohort. To predict cytomegalovirus infection status, the study brought together high-throughput TCR immunosequencing, statistical association of individual TCRs with disease status, and machine learning. Besides the first cohort of around 670 subjects, a separate validation cohort made up of 120 or so different subjects was used. The study was designed to test whether signatures of past pathogen exposure could be identified by cataloging public T cell receptors. General study outcomes and caveats: Across donors, most TCR sequences were observed very rarely, whereas some public TCRs were present in many individuals. In vitro tests confirmed that three of the cytomegalovirus-associated TCR beta chains recognize cytomegalovirus antigens. In a later analysis, TCRs clustered in the first cohort were found to also tend to co-occur in the roughly 120 validation repertoires, with 85% to 95% of cluster scores above 0. The authors suggested that the approach could potentially be generalized to other disease states and immunological phenotypes. A total of 164 TCR beta chains were listed by the study as associated with cytomegalovirus. Cytomegalovirus status was reported to be diagnosed by the classifier with high specificity and sensitivity in both the original and validation cohorts. All 110 or so repertoires were used to score co-occurrence in the validation cohort in a later analysis, because that analysis had no HLA typing for the cohort.

Separate from the roughly 650-subject first cohort, the validation cohort of roughly 120 subjects was the group to which the donors belonged. Library generation was performed with the immunoSEQ multiplex PCR assay. As for how the authors treated the data: A statistical classification framework was built to diagnose cytomegalovirus status from the catalog of TCR beta chain sequences. As stored in TCRdb, this immuneACCESS dataset retains in-frame rearrangements with V and J assigned. A fraction of the clones does not appear; measured against another copy, unresolved V genes explain less than half of the discrepancy, and the remainder lacks a known reason. V, J and clone size derive from that table, while D and trimming were established from the DNA sequence. This sample lists 190,000 or so clones; around 83% were detected once. The ten largest clones take up under 15% of the sample. Regarding this clone: Its antigen target is currently unknown. No base-level quality is on record; no much larger clone is a single base apart.

There are 15 amino acids in the CDR3, from cysteine to phenylalanine inclusive. Just the 45-base CDR3 DNA is kept, in frame starting at base 1. V has 1 base trimmed and J has 9 bases trimmed; junction bases matching no gene number 6. CDR1 is given as SGDLS and CDR2 as YYNGEE, both from the germline V gene. The sequenced sample was PBMCs. The receptor was isolated from a woman between 25 and 40 years old in good health and CMV-seropositive. The rearranged chain carries TRBV9 and TRBJ2-1, with TRBD1 identical over 11 junction bases. CDR3 reads: CASSVQGQGVVEQFF. DNA sequence: TGTGCCAGCAGCGTACAGGGACAGGGGGTGGTTGAGCAGTTCTTC.